The 9 T cell receptor beta chains listed next were all sequenced from one sample in a study of blood T cell repertoires in COVID-19. Libraries were prepared by immunoSEQ multiplex PCR; TCRdb keeps only in-frame clonotypes and omits some of them. Of about 170,000 clones in the sample, just under 85% were seen once. The material sequenced was peripheral blood. The receptors derive from an elderly woman with COVID-19, enrolled during active disease.

The rearrangement uses TRBV5-1 and TRBJ2-3; TRBD1 agrees at 9 bases. The CDR3 extends over 14 amino acids. Germline-derived CDR1 and CDR2 are SGHRS and YFSETQ. V was pared by 7 bases and J by 6 bases, with 9 bases of the junction left unmatched. The CDR3 DNA reads TGCGCCAGCCGGGAGAACAGGGGGCTGGATACGCAGTATTTT. Protein: CASRENRGLDTQYF.

This sequence joins TRBV2 and TRBJ2-3, with a weak D call TRBD2 (6 bases). Deletions cut 8 bases from V and 0 bases from J, with 12 bases between. CDR3 length: 14 amino acids. Germline CDR1 reads SNHLY; CDR2 reads FYNNEI. The CDR3 sequence is CASGQGLSTDTQYF. The CDR3 nucleotides read TGTGCCAGCGGGCAGGGACTTAGCACAGATACGCAGTATTTT. Variable domain in full (rest from reference TRBV2 and TRBJ2-3): EPEVTQTPSHQVTQMGQEVILRCVPISNHLYFYWYRQILGQKVEFLVSFYNNEISEKSEIFDDQFSVERPDGSNFTLKIRSTKLEDSAMYFCASGQGLSTDTQYFGPGTRLTVL.

The CDR3 nucleotides read TGTGCCAGTACTAGCCAGGGGGACACCGGGGAGCTGTTTTTT. It translates to CASTSQGDTGELFF. The chain joins TRBV19 to TRBJ2-2; 7 bases map to TRBD1. CDR3 length equals 14 residues. In germline, CDR1 is LNHDA, CDR2 SQIVND (reference sequence). V was pared by 7 bases and J by 3 bases, with 5 bases of the junction left unmatched.

The genes are TRBV27 and TRBJ2-7, with a possible D match to TRBD2 (6 bases). Germline V gene data show CDR1 as MNHEY and CDR2 as SMNVEV (reference sequence). The CDR3 loop spans 13 amino acids. Trimming took 6 bases from V and 1 from J, leaving 10 bases between them. The DNA of the CDR3 is TGTGCCAGCAGACGTAGCGGATCCTACGAGCAGTACTTC. Protein sequence: CASRRSGSYEQYF.

This clone was observed once. The V gene is TRBV9, the J gene TRBJ2-2; 11 nucleotides align to TRBD2. CDR3 length equals 17 residues. The germline V gene has CDR1 SGDLS and CDR2 YYNGEE. Trimming removed 0 bases from V and 1 base from J; junction bases left unmatched: 2. CDR3 DNA sequence: TGTGCCAGCAGCGTAGATACTAGCGGGGGGAACACCGGGGAGCTGTTTTTT. It translates to CASSVDTSGGNTGELFF.

This chain joins TRBV27 and TRBJ2-7, with 10 bases identical to TRBD1. J was trimmed by 2 bases and V by 5 bases; bases with no gene match: 6. Germline loops: CDR1 MNHEY, CDR2 SMNVEV (reference sequence). This CDR3 is 15 amino acids long. The CDR3 spells CASSPLGQGAYEQYF. CDR3 nucleotide sequence: TGTGCCAGCAGTCCCCTAGGACAGGGGGCCTACGAGCAGTACTTC.

The chain carries TRBV27 and TRBJ2-7; 12 nucleotides agree with TRBD1. V was pared by 4 bases and J by 2 bases, with 6 bases of the junction left unmatched. There are 16 residues in the CDR3. CDR1 and CDR2 from the germline V gene are MNHEY and SMNVEV (reference sequence). The CDR3 nucleotides are TGTGCCAGCAGTTCTCCCGGGACAGGGGGCACCTACGAGCAGTACTTC. Translation: CASSSPGTGGTYEQYF.

The chain employs TRBV27 and TRBJ2-7; 11 bases align to TRBD1. The V gene's germline CDR1 is MNHEY and CDR2 SMNVEV (reference sequence). The CDR3 consists of 16 residues. The junction had 8 bases not matched to a gene; V was cut back by 6 bases and J by 1 base. The CDR3 reads CASRRTGTGGSYEQYF. In DNA, the CDR3 is TGTGCCAGCAGACGGACCGGGACAGGGGGTTCCTACGAGCAGTACTTC.

The CDR3 loop reads CAISHGSGEQYF. The CDR3 DNA sequence: TGTGCCATCAGTCACGGGTCTGGGGAGCAGTACTTC. The chain links TRBV10-3 to TRBJ2-7, with no clear D. V was shortened by 5 bases and J by 7 bases, with 12 bases between the two germline ends. Germline V CDR1 and CDR2: ENHRY, SYGVKD. The CDR3 covers 12 residues.